Here is one T cell receptor beta chain with its context. This clone was seen only a few times. No cognate antigen has been identified for it. No much larger clonotype is one base removed from it; base qualities were not supplied. The immunoSEQ Assay, which uses bias-controlled multiplex PCR amplification of genomic DNA, was used to profile TCRbeta CDR3 regions. The authors' analysis ran thus. To quantify the absolute abundance of each unique TCRbeta CDR3 region, the sequences were collapsed and filtered. Differential abundance was tested with two models: a binomial (Fisher-equivalent) model and a beta-binomial model that adds time-dependent variance fitted from healthy donors. Clones with fewer than 5 combined templates were removed, and a clone was called differentially abundant if the clone's Benjamini-Hochberg FDR was below 0.01. The form v = (b*log(k)+a)^2 was used to model beta-binomial variance as a function of total template count across the two samples. Not all clones reach the TCRdb copy of this immuneACCESS table, which keeps in-frame sequences only. Checked studies attribute under half of the gap to unresolved V genes and leave the rest unexplained. That table gives V, J and clone size, and the DNA gave D and trimming. A total of approximately 130,000 clones appear in this sample, more than 80% of them only once. The top ten clones comprise 3% to 4% of the sample.

The record originates from a study of identifying expanded T cells in peripheral blood (dated by TCRdb to between 2018 and 2021). Describing the broader study: Four technical replicates, made by sequencing separate aliquots from the same pool of genomic DNA, were compared pairwise.

During the collection period, no immune events, such as infections, were documented for the healthy donors. To calibrate time-dependent variance in a beta-binomial model of T-cell clone differential abundance, blood repertoires from healthy donors were used as a training cohort. The training cohort was composed of around ten healthy donors, 3 female and 7 male. The donors were between roughly 29 and 64 years old, with an average age of 43 years. Whole blood was collected from each healthy donor at three time points spaced 2 to 3 weeks apart and obtained from a commercial supplier. Genomic DNA was extracted from unsorted whole blood for immunosequencing. On the study overall, not on this receptor specifically: Variance in clone template counts between roughly two-week samples significantly increased with total template count across all healthy donors. Both the number of clones called differentially abundant and the false-positive rate were significantly reduced by the beta-binomial model across all healthy-donor time intervals. About 1.1 differentially abundant clones were flagged by the binomial model between technical replicates, whereas about 16 and 19 were flagged over roughly two weeks and four weeks, respectively. The authors expected that over much longer intervals, such as months to years, biological variance in healthy repertoires might increase even further.

The receptor comes from a person aged 18 to 75 in good health. Sequenced: blood.

The sequenced DNA is TGCGCCAGCAGCTTACCGGACAAAATAACCCTTGGCACAGATACGCAGTATTTT. Its amino acids are CASSLPDKITLGTDTQYF. The V and J segments used are TRBV5-1 and TRBJ2-3; the D region possibly corresponds to TRBD1 (5 bases align). Including cysteine and phenylalanine, the CDR3 has 18 amino acids. Left in the record is the CDR3 DNA by itself, 54 bases read in frame from the first base. The germline V gene supplies CDR1 SGHRS and CDR2 YFSETQ. At the junction V is shortened by 2 bases and J by 1 base, with 20 bases in between.